This T cell receptor beta chain came from a study of CDR3 diversity in severe acne. In TCRdb, the PCR reads were re-called with MiXCR into one record per CDR3 protein. The table records about 90,000 distinct CDR3 sequences, 45% to 55% of them present only once. This CDR3 spans 16 amino acids. Germline V gene data show CDR1 as MNHEY and CDR2 as SVGAGI. After removal of 2 bases from V and 2 bases from J, the junction contained 7 bases not matched to a gene. The source is a male donor in good health, serving as a control. The sample comprised blood. The chain recombines TRBV6-5 with TRBJ2-3, with 7 bases aligning to TRBD2. The CDR3 coding sequence is TGTGCCAGCAGTTACGGGGCGGGGGTTCTCACAGATACGCAGTATTTT. Encoded protein: CASSYGAGVLTDTQYF.